The 10 T cell receptor beta chains in this list originate from one sample, sequenced in a study of T cell responses to AZD1222 COVID-19 vaccine. Sequencing used immunoSEQ multiplex PCR; TCRdb keeps in-frame clones, though not all of them. The sample gives about 98,000 clones, around nine tenths of which show up once; 10% is in the top ten. The sequences come from peripheral blood, collected on day 0 of MenACWY control vaccination. These receptors originate from an adult in good health.

The rearrangement joins TRBV7-8 to TRBJ1-1, with D tentatively TRBD1 (6 bases). The V gene lost 5 bases and the J gene lost 5 bases, with 18 bases spanning the gap. CDR3 length: 15 residues. Germline CDR1 and CDR2: SGHVS and FQNEAQ. In DNA, the CDR3 is TGTGCCAGCAGCCAGACGGTCAGGGGTGATACTGAAGCTTTCTTT. It translates to CASSQTVRGDTEAFF.

The chain joins TRBV6-1 to TRBJ1-1, with D perhaps TRBD1 (5 bases). The germline V gene encodes CDR1 MNHNS and CDR2 SASEGT. CDR3 length: 15 amino acids. V shed 0 bases and J shed 7 bases, with 15 bases lying between them. The CDR3 bases are TGTGCCAGCAGTGAAGCGAGACAGCCAAAGGTTGAAGCTTTCTTT. It encodes CASSEARQPKVEAFF.

This chain uses TRBV19 with TRBJ2-7, with a possible D match to TRBD2 (5 bases). Deletions cut 5 bases from V and 3 bases from J, with 17 bases between. The length of the CDR3 is 15 residues. Germline CDR1 reads LNHDA; CDR2 reads SQIVND (reference sequence). CDR3 sequence reads: CASSGIAGVNYEQYF. CDR3 DNA sequence: TGTGCCAGTAGTGGAATAGCCGGGGTTAACTACGAGCAGTACTTC.

On this clone itself: One end of the junction varies from germline; a read error may be responsible. The chain recombines TRBV19 with TRBJ1-1; 9 positions match TRBD1. Germline V CDR1 and CDR2: LNHDA, SQIVND (reference sequence). The CDR3 runs 13 residues. The CDR3 DNA reads TGTGCCAGTAGAGGGACAGGGATTTATCAAAGGGACTTT. Translated, it gives CASRGTGIYQRDF.

This chain links TRBV19 with TRBJ1-5; D ambiguous. The germline V gene encodes CDR1 LNHDA and CDR2 SQIVND (reference sequence). The CDR3 runs 15 residues. The V end was cut by 6 bases, the J end by 2 bases, with 14 bases between. CDR3 in amino acids: CASRTTPTRNQPQHF. The CDR3 DNA reads TGTGCCAGTAGGACCACCCCGACCCGCAATCAGCCCCAGCATTTT.

This chain joins TRBV5-5 and TRBJ1-2, with D possibly TRBD1 on 5 matching bases. The CDR3 consists of 13 residues. The germline gives CDR1 SGHKS, CDR2 YYEKEE (reference sequence). Trimming cost V 4 bases and J 6 bases, with 13 bases left between them. The CDR3 DNA reads TGTGCCAGCAGCCCCTTAGGGGCAAATGGCTACACCTTC. This gives the protein CASSPLGANGYTF.

In DNA, the CDR3 is TGTGCCAGTAGCCCCCGACAGAGCTCTGGAAACACCATATATTTT. It codes for CASSPRQSSGNTIYF. The chain joins TRBV19 to TRBJ1-3, with TRBD1 as a possible D gene (5 bases). The germline V and J ends were trimmed by 6 bases and 0 bases, with 12 bases remaining between them. CDR1 is LNHDA and CDR2 is SQIVND in the germline V gene (reference sequence). The CDR3 is 15 residues long.

J is TRBJ2-1 and V is TRBV7-2; 16 bases line up with TRBD2. The trim removed 0 bases at V and 10 bases at J, leaving 12 bases unmatched. This CDR3 is 19 amino acids long. Germline V gene sequence: CDR1 SGHTA, CDR2 FQGNSA. CDR3 protein: CASSLADLGTSGGGWEQFF. The CDR3 DNA reads TGTGCCAGCAGCTTAGCCGACCTCGGGACTAGCGGGGGGGGATGGGAGCAGTTCTTC.

This sequence joins TRBV7-9 and TRBJ1-1; D is possibly TRBD1 (5 bases). V was pared by 7 bases and J by 3 bases, with 24 bases between. Germline V lookup: CDR1 SEHNR, CDR2 FQNEAQ (reference sequence). The CDR3 length is 17 residues. CDR3 nucleotide sequence: TGTGCCAGCACCCCGGGGGGGGTCTTGGGACTCCACACTGAAGCTTTCTTT. Amino acid sequence: CASTPGGVLGLHTEAFF.

The V and J genes are TRBV28 and TRBJ1-1, with 11 bases identical to TRBD1. From germline, CDR1 is MDHEN and CDR2 SYDVKM. Trimming at V came to 5 bases and at J to 4 bases, leaving 6 bases not matched to a gene. CDR3 length equals 15 residues. The CDR3: CASSRGQGVGTEAFF. The CDR3 region has the DNA TGTGCCAGCAGTCGGGGACAGGGGGTAGGCACTGAAGCTTTCTTT.